The clone carrying this T cell receptor beta chain has a count of ten or more. What it recognizes is unknown. There are 15 residues in the CDR3. V lost 0 bases to trimming and J lost 7 bases; unmatched junction nucleotides: 8. Germline CDR1 and CDR2: DFQATT and SNEGSKA (reference sequence). This sample is drawn from a study of neurological immune-mediated disorders. General study findings and limits: It was the repertoires of 18 of 34 multiple sclerosis patients that phylogenetic grouping placed in one related-CDR3 cluster, which is a possible signature. No CDR3 amino acid sequences were shared by expanded clones across subjects, suggesting private repertoires in all groups.

Each TCR transcript was tagged with a 10-nucleotide random UMI during 5'RACE. TCRdb re-derived calls from the 5' RACE reads in MiXCR, one entry per CDR3 protein. The repertoire has about 120,000 distinct CDR3 sequences, roughly 3.2% of them found once; the top ten carry 1% to 1.5%. The receptor was isolated from a woman aged 30 to 39 with multiple sclerosis. The sequenced sample was PBMCs. The chain employs TRBV20-1 and TRBJ1-5, with 8 bases matching TRBD1. CDR3 sequence: CSARDRGRGHQPQHF. DNA for the CDR3: TGCAGTGCTAGAGATCGGGGCAGGGGGCACCAGCCCCAGCATTTT.